The clone carrying this T cell receptor (beta chain) was counted only a few times. The data are from a study of blood T cell repertoires in COVID-19. Profiled with immunoSEQ multiplex PCR; TCRdb holds only in-frame clones, not every one. Of 70,000 or so clones detected, 80% to 90% appear once; the ten largest clones hold about 2.1%. CDR1 MNHEY and CDR2 SMNVEV come from the germline V gene (reference sequence). This CDR3 spans 11 amino acids. Trimming cost V 6 bases and J 10 bases, with 10 bases left between them. Sequenced: peripheral blood. The source of this sequence is a man between 25 and 39 years old with acute or convalescent COVID-19. The chain has TRBV27 and TRBJ2-1, with D perhaps matching TRBD1 (5 bases). The DNA for the CDR3 is TGTGCCAGCAGCTTAGCAGGGGAGCAGTTCTTC. This translates into CASSLAGEQFF.